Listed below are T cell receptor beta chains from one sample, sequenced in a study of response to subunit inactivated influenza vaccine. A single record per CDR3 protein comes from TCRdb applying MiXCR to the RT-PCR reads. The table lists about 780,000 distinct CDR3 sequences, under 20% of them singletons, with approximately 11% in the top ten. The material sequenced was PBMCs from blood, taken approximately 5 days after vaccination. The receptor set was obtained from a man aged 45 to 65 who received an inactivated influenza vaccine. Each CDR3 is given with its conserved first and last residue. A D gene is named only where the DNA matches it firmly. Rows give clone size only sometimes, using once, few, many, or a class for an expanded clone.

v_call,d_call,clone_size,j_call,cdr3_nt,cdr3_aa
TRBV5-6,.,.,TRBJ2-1,TGTGCCAGCAGCCATGATCTTAACGGGTCATGGGGCAATGAGCAGTTCTTC,CASSHDLNGSWGNEQFF
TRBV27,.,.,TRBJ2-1,TGTGCCAGCAGTTTATACGACATCTCCTACAATGAGCAGTTCTTC,CASSLYDISYNEQFF
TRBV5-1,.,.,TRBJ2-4,TGCGCCAGCAGTTTTGCTGGGGTGCCACCTGAAAACATTCAGTACTTC,CASSFAGVPPENIQYF
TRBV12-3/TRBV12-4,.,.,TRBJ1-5,TGTGCCAGCAGTTATGGCGGGGGGCTTGGGCCCCAGCATTTT,CASSYGGGLGPQHF
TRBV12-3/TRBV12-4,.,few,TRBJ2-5,TGTGCCAGCAGCGGGGGCTCCGGGGAGACCCAGTACTTC,CASSGGSGETQYF
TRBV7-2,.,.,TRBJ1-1,TGTGCCAGCAGCCCCGGGATGATGAACACTGAAGCTTTCTTT,CASSPGMMNTEAFF
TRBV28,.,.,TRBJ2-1,TGTGCCAGCAACAGGGTAGGCAACAATGAGCAGTTCTTC,CASNRVGNNEQFF
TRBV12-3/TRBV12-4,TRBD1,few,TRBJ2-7,TGTGCCAGCAGTTACCGGGACAGGGGGTCCTACGAGCAGTACTTC,CASSYRDRGSYEQYF
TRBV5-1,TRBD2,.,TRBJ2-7,TGCGCCAGCAGCTTGGGCCTAGCGGGACGGGGCTACGAGCAGTACTTC,CASSLGLAGRGYEQYF
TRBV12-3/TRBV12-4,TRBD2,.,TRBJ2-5,TGTGCCAGGACATCGCGGACTAGCGTGCCAACCATTCAAGAGACCCAGTACTTC,CARTSRTSVPTIQETQYF
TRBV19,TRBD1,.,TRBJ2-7,TGTGCCAGTAGTAAGACAGGGGGAGACGGATACGAGCAGTACTTC,CASSKTGGDGYEQYF
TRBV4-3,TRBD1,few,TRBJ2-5,TGCGCCAGCAGCCAGAGGGACAGGGGCCAAGAGACCCAGTACTTC,CASSQRDRGQETQYF
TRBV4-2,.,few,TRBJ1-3,TGTGCCAGCAGCCAAGACCGGGTAGAGTCTGGAAACACCATATATTTT,CASSQDRVESGNTIYF
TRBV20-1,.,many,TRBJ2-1,TGCAGTGCTAGAGCAAGTTACAATGAGCAGTTCTTC,CSARASYNEQFF
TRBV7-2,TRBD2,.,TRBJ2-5,TGTGCCAGCAGCGGAACCTTGGGGGGAGGGGTGAAGACCCAGTACTTC,CASSGTLGGGVKTQYF
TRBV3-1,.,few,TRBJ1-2,TGTGCCAGCAGCCAAAAAGGGAAGGGTGGCTACACCTTC,CASSQKGKGGYTF
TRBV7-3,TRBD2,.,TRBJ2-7,TGTGCCAGCAGCGAGGGACTAGCGGGAGTCTACGAGCAGTACTTC,CASSEGLAGVYEQYF
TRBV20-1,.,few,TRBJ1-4,TGCAGTGCTAGAGGCTTAGAAACGGGGAATGAAAAACTGTTTTTT,CSARGLETGNEKLFF
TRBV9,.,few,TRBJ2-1,TGTGCCAGCAGCGTAGAGGCGGGATTCGCCTACAATGAGCAGTTCTTC,CASSVEAGFAYNEQFF
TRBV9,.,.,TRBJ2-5,TGTGCCAGCAGCGTATCGCTAGCGTTTGAAGAGACCCAGTACTTC,CASSVSLAFEETQYF
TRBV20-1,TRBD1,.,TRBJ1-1,TGCAGTGCTGAGGAGACAGGGGTGAACACTGAAGCTTTCTTT,CSAEETGVNTEAFF
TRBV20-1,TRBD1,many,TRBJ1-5,TGCAGTGCTAGCCAGGGGGCTAGCAATCAGCCCCAGCATTTT,CSASQGASNQPQHF
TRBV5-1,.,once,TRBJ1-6,TGCGCCAGCAGCCCGACGGACAGAATTTATTCACCCCTCCACTTT,CASSPTDRIYSPLHF
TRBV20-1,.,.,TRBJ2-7,TGCAGTGCTAGAGATCTCGTAGGGCCCCCCTACGAGCAGTACTTC,CSARDLVGPPYEQYF
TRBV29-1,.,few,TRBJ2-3,TGCAGCGCCGACACGACAGATACGCAGTATTTT,CSADTTDTQYF
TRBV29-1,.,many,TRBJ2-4,TGCAGCGTTGCGCAACCTCTAGCCAAAAACATTCAGTACTTC,CSVAQPLAKNIQYF
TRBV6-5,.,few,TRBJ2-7,TGTGCCAGCAGTTACTTAGAGAAGTACGAGCAGTACTTC,CASSYLEKYEQYF
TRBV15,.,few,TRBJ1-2,TGTGCCACCAGCATCCCGGTCGGGGAAGACTACACCTTC,CATSIPVGEDYTF
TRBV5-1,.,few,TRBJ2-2,TGCGCCAGCAGCTTGGCCGGTTTGGTCACCGGGGAGCTGTTTTTT,CASSLAGLVTGELFF
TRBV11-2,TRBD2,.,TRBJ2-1,TGTGCCAGCAGCCTCGCCCCTAGCGGGAGTCGCTCCTCCTACAATGAGCAGTTCTTC,CASSLAPSGSRSSYNEQFF
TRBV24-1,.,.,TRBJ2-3,TGTGCCACCAGTGATTTGAGGCTTGAAAACACAGATACGCAGTATTTT,CATSDLRLENTDTQYF
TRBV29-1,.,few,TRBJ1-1,TGCAGCGTTGGTTTGCGGATGAACACTGAAGCTTTCTTT,CSVGLRMNTEAFF
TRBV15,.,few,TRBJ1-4,TGTGCCACCAGCAGAGATTACGCCCAGGATGAAAAACTGTTTTTT,CATSRDYAQDEKLFF
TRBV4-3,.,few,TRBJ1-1,TGCGCCAGCAGCCAAGATCCGGTTGGACGAGGGGGTGTGAACCCTGAAGCTTTCTTT,CASSQDPVGRGGVNPEAFF
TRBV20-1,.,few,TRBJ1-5,TGCAGTGCCAAAAGAGATGGGACGGTACTAAATCAGCCCCAGCATTTT,CSAKRDGTVLNQPQHF
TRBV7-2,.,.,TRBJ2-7,TGTGCCAGCAGCTTAAGACTAGATTTAGAGCAGTACTTC,CASSLRLDLEQYF
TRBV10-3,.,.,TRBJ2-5,TGTGCCATCAGTGAGAATGGTTTTAGGGTTTTGGGGACCCAGTACTTC,CAISENGFRVLGTQYF
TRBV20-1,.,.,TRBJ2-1,TGCAGTGCTAGGGCGCCGAACTCCTACAATGAGCAGTTCTTC,CSARAPNSYNEQFF
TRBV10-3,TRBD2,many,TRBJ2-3,TGTGCCATCAGTTCAACTAGCGTCAGCACAGATACGCAGTATTTT,CAISSTSVSTDTQYF
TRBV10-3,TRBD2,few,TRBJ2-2,TGTGCCATCAGTGAGCCCTTGCGGGGGGCAAATCCCGGGGAGCTGTTTTTT,CAISEPLRGANPGELFF
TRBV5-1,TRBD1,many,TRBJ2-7,TGCGCCAGCAGCTTGACAGGGGCCCTCCTCTACGAGCAGTACTTC,CASSLTGALLYEQYF
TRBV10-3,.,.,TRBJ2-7,TGTGCCATCAGTCCCGACGTGGCCTACGAGCAGTACTTC,CAISPDVAYEQYF
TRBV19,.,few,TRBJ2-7,TGTGCCAGTAGTTTCCTCAGGGGCTACGAGCAGTACTTC,CASSFLRGYEQYF
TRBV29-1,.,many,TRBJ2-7,TGCAGCGTTGGTCGGGGCCCCAACGAGCAGTACTTC,CSVGRGPNEQYF
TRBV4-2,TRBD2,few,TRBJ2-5,TGTGCCAGCAGCCAGGGCTCCTTAACTAGCGGCCAAGAGACCCAGTACTTC,CASSQGSLTSGQETQYF
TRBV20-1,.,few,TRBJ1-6,TGCAGTGCACGGGAAGGGAACGAAGATAATTCACCCCTCCACTTT,CSAREGNEDNSPLHF
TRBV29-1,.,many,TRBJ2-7,TGCAGCGTTGAGCCTAGACCTCCCTACGAGCAGTACTTC,CSVEPRPPYEQYF
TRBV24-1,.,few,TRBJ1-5,TGTGCCACCAGTGAGCTTTGGTGCGTGGGCAATCAGCCCCAGCATTTT,CATSELWCVGNQPQHF
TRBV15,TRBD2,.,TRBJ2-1,TGTGCCACCAGCAGAGGATATAGCGGGGGGTCAGATGAGCAGTTCTTC,CATSRGYSGGSDEQFF
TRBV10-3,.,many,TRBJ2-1,TGTGCCATCGAGCGGGCGGGGTCCAATGAGCAGTTCTTC,CAIERAGSNEQFF
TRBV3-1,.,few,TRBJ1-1,TGTGCCAGCAGCCGGCAGACGAACACTGAAGCTTTCTTT,CASSRQTNTEAFF
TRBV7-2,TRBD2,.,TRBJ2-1,TGTGCCAGCAGCTTAGCGTTAGGCGGGGGGGCCAAACGGTTCTTC,CASSLALGGGAKRFF
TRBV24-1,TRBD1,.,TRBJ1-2,TGTGCCACCAGTAGCACAGGGGAAAACTATGGCTACACCTTC,CATSSTGENYGYTF
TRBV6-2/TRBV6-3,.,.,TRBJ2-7,TGTGCCAGCAGACGGGACAATGATTACGAGCAGTACTTC,CASRRDNDYEQYF
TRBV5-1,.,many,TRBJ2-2,TGCGCCAGCAGCTTGGCGTACACCGGGGAGCTGTTTTTT,CASSLAYTGELFF
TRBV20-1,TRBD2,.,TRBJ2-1,TGCAGTGCCAAAAGCGGGAGGGGTTACAATGAGCAGTTCTTC,CSAKSGRGYNEQFF
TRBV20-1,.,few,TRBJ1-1,TGCAGTGCTAGAGGCCCCAATGAGGGGATGAACACTGAAGCTTTCTTT,CSARGPNEGMNTEAFF
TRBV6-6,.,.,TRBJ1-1,TGTGCCAGCAGTTACCAGGACAGTGAAGCTTTCTTT,CASSYQDSEAFF
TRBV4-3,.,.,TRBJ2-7,TGCGCCAGCAGCCAAGTAACAGGGTTCTACGAGCAGTACTTC,CASSQVTGFYEQYF
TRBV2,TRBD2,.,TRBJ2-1,TGTGCCAGCAGTGCCCAGACTAGCGGCTACAGTGAGCAGTTCTTC,CASSAQTSGYSEQFF